The 30 T cell receptor beta chains listed next were all sequenced from one sample in a study of blood T cell repertoires in COVID-19. Generated by immunoSEQ multiplex PCR, the TCRdb table keeps only in-frame clones and is missing some. The sample includes 80,000 to 100,000 clones, roughly nine tenths of them seen just once. Sample: peripheral blood. These receptors originate from a man aged 60-69 years with acute or convalescent COVID-19.

V is TRBV19 and J is TRBJ1-2; a weak D match, TRBD1 (5 bases). The CDR3 length is 16 residues. V was trimmed by 6 bases and J by 5 bases, leaving 22 bases between them. Germline lookup yields CDR1 LNHDA and CDR2 SQIVND (reference sequence). The DNA of the CDR3 is TGTGCCAGTAGAGTGGGGGGAAACTTCAAATATTATGGCTACACCTTC. Amino acids: CASRVGGNFKYYGYTF.

The V call is TRBV4-1, the J call TRBJ2-1; tentative D call: TRBD1 (6 bases). The germline V gene has CDR1 MGHRA and CDR2 YSYEKL. Trimming left V 0 bases short and J 7 bases short, with 16 bases between. This CDR3 comprises 16 residues. DNA of the CDR3: TGCGCCAGCAGCCAAGATTGGGCTGGGGGCTTGAATGAGCAGTTCTTC. Its translation is CASSQDWAGGLNEQFF.

This clone was seen only once. The genes are TRBV5-1 and TRBJ1-5; 12 positions match TRBD1. Trimming took 4 bases from V and 6 from J; bases not matched to a gene: 8. The CDR3 spans 16 residues. Looked up from germline, CDR1 is SGHRS and CDR2 is YFSETQ. DNA for the CDR3: TGCGCCAGCAGCCCGGGGACAGGGGGCGAGGGTCAGCCCCAGCATTTT. It yields the protein CASSPGTGGEGQPQHF. The variable domain in full, with the rest retrieved from reference TRBV5-1 and TRBJ1-5, is KAGVTQTPRYLIKTRGQQVTLSCSPISGHRSVSWYQQTPGQGLQFLFEYFSETQRNKGNFPGRFSGRQFSNSRSEMNVSTLELGDSALYLCASSPGTGGEGQPQHFGDGTRLSIL.

The V call is TRBV7-9, the J call TRBJ2-1; TRBD2 might be the D (6 bases). V was clipped by 2 bases and J by 8 bases, with 16 bases between them. Germline values: CDR1 SEHNR, CDR2 FQNEAQ (reference sequence). This CDR3 has 15 residues. The DNA for the CDR3 is TGTGCCAGCAGCTTACGACCTGAATGGGACTATGAGCAGTTCTTC. Protein product: CASSLRPEWDYEQFF.

The CDR3 sequence: CASSRTVLETQYF. The CDR3 region has the DNA TGTGCCAGCAGTAGGACAGTGTTGGAGACCCAGTACTTC. The chain has TRBV6-5 and TRBJ2-5, with D perhaps matching TRBD1 (6 bases). The CDR3 extends over 13 amino acids. Between the trimmed V and J ends, which lost 5 bases and 5 bases, there was a span of 12 bases. The germline CDR1 and CDR2 sequences are MNHEY and SVGAGI.

The chain recombines TRBV3-1 (or the pseudogene TRBV3-2) with TRBJ2-2; D not certain. Trimming shortened V by 2 bases and J by 4 bases, and 2 bases separated the two germline ends. Germline lookup yields CDR1 LGHDT and CDR2 YNNKEL (reference sequence). The CDR3 contains 12 residues. The CDR3 loop reads CASSQLTGELFF. The CDR3, as DNA: TGTGCCAGCAGCCAACTCACCGGGGAGCTGTTTTTT.

J is TRBJ1-2 and V is TRBV7-2; D remains unclear. V lost 0 bases, J lost 5 bases, and 10 bases lay in between. Germline V gene sequence: CDR1 SGHTA, CDR2 FQGNSA. This CDR3 is built from 14 residues. CDR3 nucleotides: TGTGCCAGCAGCTTAGCGGCGGCAGATTATGGCTACACCTTC. Amino acid sequence: CASSLAAADYGYTF.

V usage is TRBV28 and J usage is TRBJ1-2; D gene uncertain. Germline V gene lookup returns CDR1 MDHEN and CDR2 SYDVKM. V lost 5 bases and J 5 bases, leaving 9 bases between the germline ends. The CDR3 length is 12 residues. The CDR3 bases are TGTGCCAGCAGTCCCGCCTATTATGGCTACACCTTC. The encoded protein is CASSPAYYGYTF.

A single count supports this clone. Relative to the germline gene, one junction end is altered; a read error may explain this. The chain uses TRBV11-2 and TRBJ1-1; D is undetermined. Germline loops: CDR1 SGHAT, CDR2 FQNNGV. The CDR3 consists of 14 residues. The CDR3 DNA reads as TGTGCCAGCAGCCCCGGACGGGGAACCACTGAAACTTTCTTT. As protein: CASSPGRGTTETFF.

The chain employs TRBV2 and TRBJ1-1; D is possibly TRBD1 (5 bases). The germline V gene has CDR1 SNHLY and CDR2 FYNNEI. This CDR3 spans 14 amino acids. Trimming shortened V by 7 bases and J by 7 bases, and 19 bases separated the two germline ends. Here the CDR3 DNA reads TGTGCCAGCAATCCCCACCGACAGACCGGTGAAGCTTTCTTT. Translated: CASNPHRQTGEAFF.

This chain uses TRBV6-4 with TRBJ1-1, with D possibly being TRBD1 (5 bases). The CDR3 is 12 residues long. Deletions cut 4 bases from V and 11 bases from J, with 14 bases between. Germline V gene sequence: CDR1 MRHNA, CDR2 SNTAGT. The CDR3 protein is CASSGPGGQAFF. In nucleotides, the CDR3 is TGTGCCAGCAGTGGCCCGGGGGGTCAGGCTTTCTTT.

J is TRBJ2-7 and V is TRBV27, with 7 positions matching TRBD1. The V and J ends lost 8 bases and 0 bases, in that order; junction bases with no gene match: 10. Germline assignment: CDR1 MNHEY and CDR2 SMNVEV (reference sequence). The CDR3 is 15 amino acids. The CDR3: CASLPMTGSSYEQYF. CDR3 DNA: TGTGCCAGCTTACCCATGACAGGGAGCTCCTACGAGCAGTACTTC.

The chain carries TRBV10-3 and TRBJ2-1, with D tentatively TRBD1 (6 bases). The V end lost 7 bases, the J end lost 3 bases, and 13 bases lay between the germline ends. Looked up from germline, CDR1 is ENHRY and CDR2 is SYGVKD. The CDR3 extends over 14 amino acids. CDR3 protein: CAINTGKSYNEQFF. The CDR3 DNA sequence: TGTGCCATCAACACAGGGAAGAGCTACAATGAGCAGTTCTTC.

This chain uses TRBV3-1 (or the pseudogene TRBV3-2) with TRBJ1-2; TRBD1 is a possible D gene (6 bases). V was cut by 5 bases and J by 5 bases, with 15 bases left in between. This CDR3 spans 14 amino acids. Germline CDR1 LGHDT, CDR2 YNNKEL (reference sequence). Here the CDR3 reads CASSATGTQYGYTF. As DNA, the CDR3 is TGTGCCAGCAGCGCCACTGGGACACAATATGGCTACACCTTC.

The chain joins TRBV6-1 to TRBJ1-5, with D perhaps TRBD1 (5 bases). V was shortened by 1 base and J by 4 bases, with 11 bases between the two germline ends. CDR1 is MNHNS and CDR2 is SASEGT in the germline V gene. This CDR3 has 15 amino acids. The CDR3 DNA reads TGTGCCAGCAGTGAAGTCAGCAGGGATAATCAGCCCCAGCATTTT. Its translation is CASSEVSRDNQPQHF.

V gene TRBV12-3 or TRBV12-4 combines with J gene TRBJ1-3; no definite D call. This CDR3 has 13 residues. Trimming cost V 3 bases and J 3 bases, with 6 bases left between them. Here the CDR3 reads CASSFRLGNTIYF. CDR3 DNA sequence: TGTGCCAGCAGTTTCAGACTTGGAAACACCATATATTTT.

The CDR3 here is CASSLQGWYGYTF. CDR3 coding DNA: TGTGCCAGCAGCTTACAGGGCTGGTATGGCTACACCTTC. V gene TRBV11-2 combines with J gene TRBJ1-2, with D maybe TRBD1 (5 bases). The ends were cut back, 2 bases at V and 5 bases at J, with 9 bases in the middle. The CDR3 runs to 13 residues. Germline V gene sequence: CDR1 SGHAT, CDR2 FQNNGV.

This chain links TRBV11-1 with TRBJ1-1; D not certain. Germline V CDR1 and CDR2: SGHAT, FQDESV (reference sequence). The CDR3 extends over 15 amino acids. Trimming left V 5 bases short and J 2 bases short, with 15 bases between. The chain's CDR3 is CASSPPGQHNTEAFF. CDR3 nucleotides: TGTGCCAGCAGCCCCCCTGGGCAGCACAACACTGAAGCTTTCTTT. Variable domain in full (rest from reference TRBV11-1 and TRBJ1-1): EAEVAQSPRYKITEKSQAVAFWCDPISGHATLYWYRQILGQGPELLVQFQDESVVDDSQLPKDRFSAERLKGVDSTLKIQPAELGDSAMYLCASSPPGQHNTEAFFGQGTRLTVV.

This clone was recorded a few times. The CDR3 loop reads CASSMRTVNYGYTF. As DNA, the CDR3 is TGTGCCAGTAGTATGAGGACAGTTAACTATGGCTACACCTTC. This sequence joins TRBV19 and TRBJ1-2; tentative D call: TRBD1 (6 bases). V gave up 3 bases and J gave up 1 base, with 9 bases separating them. The CDR3 length is 14 residues. The germline V gene has CDR1 LNHDA and CDR2 SQIVND (reference sequence).

The chain employs TRBV2 and TRBJ2-1; 11 bases line up with TRBD2. Germline V CDR1 and CDR2: SNHLY, FYNNEI. After removal of 5 bases from V and 5 bases from J, the junction contained 5 bases not matched to a gene. The CDR3 spans 15 residues. The chain's CDR3 is CASSRTSGGDNEQFF. The CDR3 nucleotides read TGTGCCAGCAGTCGTACTAGCGGGGGAGACAATGAGCAGTTCTTC.

The chain couples TRBV5-4 to TRBJ2-2; 10 bases fit TRBD1. Germline V lookup: CDR1 SGHNT, CDR2 YYREEE (reference sequence). With V trimmed by 4 bases and J by 10 bases, 13 bases remained unmatched. The CDR3 is 16 amino acids. In DNA, the CDR3 is TGTGCCAGCAGCGAGGGACAGGGGCTGTATCCCGAGGAGCTGTTTTTT. Translating it yields CASSEGQGLYPEELFF.

The rearrangement links TRBV7-2 to TRBJ2-5, with 16 bases fitting TRBD2. After removal of 3 bases from V and 4 bases from J, the junction contained 2 bases not matched to a gene. CDR3 length: 16 amino acids. The germline V gene encodes CDR1 SGHTA and CDR2 FQGNSA. The CDR3: CASSLGLAGGRETQYF. The CDR3 nucleotides are TGTGCCAGCAGCTTGGGACTAGCGGGGGGGCGAGAGACCCAGTACTTC.

The gene calls are TRBV19 and TRBJ2-5; 10 nucleotides match TRBD1. The germline gives CDR1 LNHDA, CDR2 SQIVND (reference sequence). The trim removed 7 bases at V and 1 base at J, leaving 6 bases unmatched. This CDR3 has 15 residues. This CDR3 reads CASNDRGRRQETQYF. For the CDR3, the DNA is TGTGCCAGTAACGACAGGGGGCGACGCCAAGAGACCCAGTACTTC. Complete variable domain (other parts from reference TRBV19 and TRBJ2-5): DGGITQSPKYLFRKEGQNVTLSCEQNLNHDAMYWYRQDPGQGLRLIYYSQIVNDFQKGDIAEGYSVSREKKESFPLTVTSAQKNPTAFYLCASNDRGRRQETQYFGPGTRLLVL.

The rearrangement uses TRBV19 and TRBJ1-1; 11 bases are shared with TRBD1. Germline CDR1 is LNHDA and CDR2 is SQIVND (reference sequence). The V and J ends lost 4 bases and 3 bases, in that order; junction bases with no gene match: 1. CDR3 length equals 14 residues. DNA for the CDR3: TGTGCCAGTAGTAAGGGACAGGGGGACACTGAAGCTTTCTTT. Its protein product is CASSKGQGDTEAFF.

J is TRBJ1-3 and V is TRBV27; D remains unclear. The CDR3 consists of 15 residues. The V end was cut by 6 bases, the J end by 3 bases, with 15 bases between. CDR1 and CDR2 (germline): MNHEY, SMNVEV (reference sequence). CDR3 amino acids: CASRDVAGYGNTIYF. The DNA of the CDR3 is TGTGCCAGCAGAGATGTAGCGGGCTATGGAAACACCATATATTTT.

The rearrangement uses TRBV4-1 and TRBJ1-4; D gene uncertain. Germline loops: CDR1 MGHRA, CDR2 YSYEKL. The CDR3 contains 13 residues. Trimming pared 3 bases from V and 4 bases from J, leaving 6 bases between. The CDR3 bases are TGCGCCAGCAGCCAGAGTTATAATGAAAAACTGTTTTTT. Translation gives CASSQSYNEKLFF.

The chain employs TRBV5-1 and TRBJ2-5; 8 nucleotides agree with TRBD1. V trimming: 0 bases; J trimming: 4 bases; junction bases outside the gene matches: 2. Germline CDR1 and CDR2: SGHRS and YFSETQ. The CDR3 covers 14 residues. CDR3 residues: CASSLGDRGETQYF. The DNA for the CDR3 is TGCGCCAGCAGCTTGGGAGACAGGGGAGAGACCCAGTACTTC.

The chain uses TRBV29-1 and TRBJ2-1; D is uncertain. V was shortened by 7 bases and J by 3 bases, with 19 bases between the two germline ends. This CDR3 is 15 amino acids long. Looked up from germline, CDR1 is SQVTM and CDR2 is ANQGSEA. CDR3 bases: TGCAGCGACCGGCCGCGGCGGCAGCTCTACAATGAGCAGTTCTTC. As protein: CSDRPRRQLYNEQFF.

The chain employs TRBV3-1 (or the pseudogene TRBV3-2) and TRBJ2-7, with TRBD2 as a possible D gene (6 bases). The CDR3 length is 14 residues. Trimming pared 3 bases from V and 2 bases from J, leaving 11 bases between. Germline lookup yields CDR1 LGHDT and CDR2 YNNKEL (reference sequence). The DNA for the CDR3 is TGTGCCAGCAGCCAGGCGGGGTTCACCTACGAGCAGTACTTC. This encodes CASSQAGFTYEQYF.

In this sample, this clone turned up once. The CDR3 here is CASSFGQEGVSEKLFF. In nucleotides, the CDR3 is TGCGCCAGCAGCTTCGGACAGGAGGGGGTTTCGGAAAAACTGTTTTTT. The chain couples TRBV5-1 to TRBJ1-4; 7 nucleotides match TRBD1. Per the germline V gene, CDR1 is SGHRS and CDR2 is YFSETQ. The CDR3 has 16 amino acids. The V segment lost 2 bases and the J segment 8 bases; nucleotides outside the gene matches: 12.